The T cell receptor (beta chain) described here comes from a study of T cell therapy after organ transplantation. Study-level points and caveats: Both transferred clonotypes and endogenous ones absent from products apparently reconstituted.

Here immunoSEQ multiplex PCR was the method, and the copy in TCRdb shows in-frame clones only, minus some. The sample shows about 17,000 clones, approximately 83% of them seen only once. The time point denotes: 20-29 weeks after completion of therapy. Concerning this clone itself: Antigen: not known.

The CDR3 runs 18 residues. V gave up 4 bases and J gave up 1 base, with 20 bases separating them. The V gene's germline CDR1 is LNHDA and CDR2 SQIVND (reference sequence). The starting material was CD8+ T cells from blood, obtained after autologous CMV-specific T cell therapy. The sequence derives from a human patient who had received a solid organ transplant and had CMV disease. Some of the T cells might come from the graft donor. The V and J genes are TRBV19 and TRBJ1-3, with D uncertain. In DNA form, the CDR3 reads TGTGCCAGTAGTAACCCCGCACAAGGGCCAGTATCTGGAAACACCATATATTTT. Translated: CASSNPAQGPVSGNTIYF.